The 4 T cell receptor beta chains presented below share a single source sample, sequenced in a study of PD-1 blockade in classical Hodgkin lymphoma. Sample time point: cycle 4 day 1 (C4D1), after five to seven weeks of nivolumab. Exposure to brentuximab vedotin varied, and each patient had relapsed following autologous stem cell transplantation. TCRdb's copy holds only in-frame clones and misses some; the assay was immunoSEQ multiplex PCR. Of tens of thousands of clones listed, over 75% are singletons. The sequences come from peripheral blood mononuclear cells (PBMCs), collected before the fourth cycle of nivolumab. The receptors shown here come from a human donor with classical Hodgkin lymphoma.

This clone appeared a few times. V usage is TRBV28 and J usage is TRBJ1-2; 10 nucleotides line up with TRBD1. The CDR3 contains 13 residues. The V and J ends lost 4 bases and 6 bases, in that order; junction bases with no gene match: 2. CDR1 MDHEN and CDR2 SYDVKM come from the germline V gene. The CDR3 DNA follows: TGTGCCAGCAGTTCCGGACAGGGGGATGGCTACACCTTC. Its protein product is CASSSGQGDGYTF.

CDR3 sequence reads: CASRLLRGGNTEAFF. DNA for the CDR3: TGTGCAAGTCGCTTATTAAGGGGGGGGAACACTGAAGCTTTCTTT. This rearrangement joins TRBV12-2 to TRBJ1-1. TRBV12-2 is deemed a pseudogene. This CDR3 has 15 amino acids.

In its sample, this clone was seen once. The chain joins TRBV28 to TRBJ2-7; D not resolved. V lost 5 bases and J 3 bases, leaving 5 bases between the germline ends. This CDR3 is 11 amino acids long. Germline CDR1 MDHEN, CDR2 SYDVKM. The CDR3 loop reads CASSTLYEQYF. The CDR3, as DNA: TGTGCCAGCAGTACCCTCTACGAGCAGTACTTC.

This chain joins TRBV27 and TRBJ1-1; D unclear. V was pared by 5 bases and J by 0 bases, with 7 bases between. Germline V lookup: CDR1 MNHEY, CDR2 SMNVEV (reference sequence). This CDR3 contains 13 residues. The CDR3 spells CASSTSVNTEAFF. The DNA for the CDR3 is TGTGCCAGCAGTACGTCTGTGAACACTGAAGCTTTCTTT.